The rows below give T cell receptor beta chains drawn from one sample of a study of shared clonotypes between healthy human individuals. Clones were sequenced by immunoSEQ multiplex PCR, and TCRdb holds only the in-frame ones, with some missing. The repertoire has 2 million to 3 million clones, approximately 90% of them found once; the top ten carry roughly 0.15%. Sample: naive CD4+ T cells sorted from blood. These receptors originate from a man aged 18 to 30 in good health. CDR3s leave out the opening cysteine and the closing phenylalanine or tryptophan.

J gene	V gene	CDR3 protein
TRBJ1-6	TRBV30	AWSVLLTGTGQNSYNSPLH
TRBJ2-5	TRBV27	ASSNPGQGTETQY
TRBJ2-2	TRBV4-1	ASSQDKGGNTGELF
TRBJ2-6	TRBV5-4	ASSREQGYGANVLT
TRBJ1-1	TRBV6-1	ASRVPGNTEAF
TRBJ2-1	TRBV7-9	ASSLGPAGGAINEQF
TRBJ1-4	TRBV5-3	ARSSREFQSLNEKLF
TRBJ2-5	TRBV5-1	ASRAGGPGETQY
TRBJ1-6	TRBV2	ASSWDRVDNSPLH
TRBJ2-7	TRBV5-4	ASSLAGLQGSYEQY
TRBJ1-1	TRBV7-2	ASSSYTEAF
TRBJ2-5	TRBV4-2	ASSRGTGQETQY
TRBJ2-1	TRBV28	ASSFIAGGNHNEQF
TRBJ2-5	TRBV5-4	ASSLGRGETQY
TRBJ2-5	TRBV11-2	ASSLAGRETQY
TRBJ2-1	TRBV28	ASSLPGGSSYNEQF
TRBJ2-5	TRBV13	ASSPNGLAGSETQY
TRBJ2-5	TRBV5-1	ASSLDSHEETQY
TRBJ2-3	TRBV9	ASSVVSGSGTDTQY
TRBJ2-7	TRBV30	AWKAGGRKSYEQY